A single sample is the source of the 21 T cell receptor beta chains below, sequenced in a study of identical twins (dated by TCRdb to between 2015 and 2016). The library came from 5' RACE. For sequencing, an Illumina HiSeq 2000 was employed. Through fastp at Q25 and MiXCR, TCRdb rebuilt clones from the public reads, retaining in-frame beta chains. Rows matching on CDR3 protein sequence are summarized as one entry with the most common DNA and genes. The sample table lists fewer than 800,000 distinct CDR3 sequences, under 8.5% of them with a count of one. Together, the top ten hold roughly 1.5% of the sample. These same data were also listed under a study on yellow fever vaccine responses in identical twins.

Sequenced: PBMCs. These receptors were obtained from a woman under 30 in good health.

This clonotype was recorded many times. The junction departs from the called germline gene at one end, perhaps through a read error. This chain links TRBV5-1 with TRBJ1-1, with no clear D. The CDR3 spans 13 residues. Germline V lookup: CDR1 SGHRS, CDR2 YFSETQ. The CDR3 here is CASSLGSNTEAFF. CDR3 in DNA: TGTGCCAGCAGCCTCGGGTCGAACACTGAAGCTTTCTTT. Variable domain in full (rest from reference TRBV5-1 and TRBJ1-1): KAGVTQTPRYLIKTRGQQVTLSCSPISGHRSVSWYQQTPGQGLQFLFEYFSETQRNKGNFPGRFSGRQFSNSRSEMNVSTLELGDSALYLCASSLGSNTEAFFGQGTRLTVV.

DNA of the CDR3: TGCGCCAGCAGCCTCGGGGTAGCGGGGGGGCCAGATACGCAGTATTTT. Its translation is CASSLGVAGGPDTQYF. The V and J genes are TRBV5-1 and TRBJ2-3; 11 bases match TRBD2. The length of the CDR3 is 16 residues. V gave up 4 bases and J gave up 4 bases; unmatched junction bases: 8. Per the germline V gene, CDR1 is SGHRS and CDR2 is YFSETQ.

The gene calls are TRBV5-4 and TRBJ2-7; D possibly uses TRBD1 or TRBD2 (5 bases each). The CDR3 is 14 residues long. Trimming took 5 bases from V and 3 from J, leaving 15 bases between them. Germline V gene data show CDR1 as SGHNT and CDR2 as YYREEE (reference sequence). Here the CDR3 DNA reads TGTGCCAGCAGGCCGGGACCTCAGTTCTACGAGCAGTACTTC. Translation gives CASRPGPQFYEQYF.

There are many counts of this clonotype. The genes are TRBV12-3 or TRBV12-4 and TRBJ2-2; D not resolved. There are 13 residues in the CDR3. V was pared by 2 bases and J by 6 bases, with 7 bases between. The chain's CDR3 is CASSLTTAGELFF. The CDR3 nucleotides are TGTGCCAGCAGTTTAACGACGGCCGGGGAGCTGTTTTTT.

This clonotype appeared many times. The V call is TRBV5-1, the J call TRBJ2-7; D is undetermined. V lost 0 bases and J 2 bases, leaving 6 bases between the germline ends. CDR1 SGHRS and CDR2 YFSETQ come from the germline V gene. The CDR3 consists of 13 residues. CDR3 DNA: TGCGCCAGCAGCTTGGTATCTACCTACGAGCAGTACTTC. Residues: CASSLVSTYEQYF.

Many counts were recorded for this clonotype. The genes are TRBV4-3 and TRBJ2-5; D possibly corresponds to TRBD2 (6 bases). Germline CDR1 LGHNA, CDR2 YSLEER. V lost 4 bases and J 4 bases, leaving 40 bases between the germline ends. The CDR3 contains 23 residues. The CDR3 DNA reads TGCGCCAGCAGCCGTAGGTTGGGGGGTCAGGATCCTCCCAGCGGTTTTGAGGGAGAGACCCAGTACTTC. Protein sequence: CASSRRLGGQDPPSGFEGETQYF.

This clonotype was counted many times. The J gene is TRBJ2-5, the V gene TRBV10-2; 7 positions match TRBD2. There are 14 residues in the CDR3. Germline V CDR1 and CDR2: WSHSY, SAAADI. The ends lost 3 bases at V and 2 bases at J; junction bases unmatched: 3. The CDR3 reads CASSDGGFQETQYF. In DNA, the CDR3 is TGCGCCAGCAGTGACGGGGGGTTTCAAGAGACCCAGTACTTC.

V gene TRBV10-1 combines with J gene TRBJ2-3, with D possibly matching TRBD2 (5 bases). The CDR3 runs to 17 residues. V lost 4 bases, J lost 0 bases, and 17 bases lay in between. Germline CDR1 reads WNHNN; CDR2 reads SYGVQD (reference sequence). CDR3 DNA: TGCGCCAGCAGTGGACCAGCGGAAGAATCTAGCACAGATACGCAGTATTTT. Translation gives CASSGPAEESSTDTQYF.

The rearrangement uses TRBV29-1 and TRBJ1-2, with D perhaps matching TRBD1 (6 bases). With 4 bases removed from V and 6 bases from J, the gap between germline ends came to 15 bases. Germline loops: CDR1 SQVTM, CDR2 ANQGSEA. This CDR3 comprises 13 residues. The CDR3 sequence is CSVVVQGQDGYTF. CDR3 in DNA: TGCAGCGTTGTGGTGCAGGGGCAAGATGGCTACACCTTC.

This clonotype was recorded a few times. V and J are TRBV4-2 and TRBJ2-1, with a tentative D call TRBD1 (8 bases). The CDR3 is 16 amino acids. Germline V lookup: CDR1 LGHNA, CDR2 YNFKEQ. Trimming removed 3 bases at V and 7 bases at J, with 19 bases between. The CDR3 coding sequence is TGTGCCAGCAGCCAGGTGGAGACAGGGGAGGGGAATGAGCAGTTCTTC. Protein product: CASSQVETGEGNEQFF.

The DNA of the CDR3 is TGTGCCAGCAGTTGGCAGGTCCCCGGGGAGCTGTTTTTT. It translates to CASSWQVPGELFF. The V call is TRBV12-3 or TRBV12-4, the J call TRBJ2-2, with D unclear. This CDR3 has 13 amino acids. V gave up 4 bases and J gave up 6 bases, with 9 bases separating them.

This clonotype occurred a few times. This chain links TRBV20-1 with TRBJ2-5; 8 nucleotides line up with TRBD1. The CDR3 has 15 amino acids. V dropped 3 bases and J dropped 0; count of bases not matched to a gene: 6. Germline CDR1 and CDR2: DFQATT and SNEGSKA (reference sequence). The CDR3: CSARLGQAYQETQYF. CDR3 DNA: TGCAGTGCTAGGTTGGGACAGGCGTACCAAGAGACCCAGTACTTC.

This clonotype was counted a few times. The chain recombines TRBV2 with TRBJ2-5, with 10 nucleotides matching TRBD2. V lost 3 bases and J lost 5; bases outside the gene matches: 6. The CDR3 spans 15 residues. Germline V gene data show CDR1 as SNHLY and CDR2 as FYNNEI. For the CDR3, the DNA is TGTGCCAGCAGTGAGGATGGACTAGCGGAGGAGACCCAGTACTTC. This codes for CASSEDGLAEETQYF. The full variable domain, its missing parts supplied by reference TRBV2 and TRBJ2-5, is EPEVTQTPSHQVTQMGQEVILRCVPISNHLYFYWYRQILGQKVEFLVSFYNNEISEKSEIFDDQFSVERPDGSNFTLKIRSTKLEDSAMYFCASSEDGLAEETQYFGPGTRLLVL.

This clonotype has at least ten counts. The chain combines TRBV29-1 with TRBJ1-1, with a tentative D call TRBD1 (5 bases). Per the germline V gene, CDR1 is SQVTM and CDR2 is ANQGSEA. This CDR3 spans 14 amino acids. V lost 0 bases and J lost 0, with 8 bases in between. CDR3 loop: CSVEERGVNTEAFF. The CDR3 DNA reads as TGCAGCGTTGAAGAAAGGGGCGTGAACACTGAAGCTTTCTTT.

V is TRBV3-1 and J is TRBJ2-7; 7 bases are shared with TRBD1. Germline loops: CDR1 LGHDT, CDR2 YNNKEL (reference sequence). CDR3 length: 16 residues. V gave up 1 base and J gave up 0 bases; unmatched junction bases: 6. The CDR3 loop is CASSQGQGASSYEQYF. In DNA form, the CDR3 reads TGTGCCAGCAGCCAAGGACAGGGTGCGAGCTCCTACGAGCAGTACTTC.

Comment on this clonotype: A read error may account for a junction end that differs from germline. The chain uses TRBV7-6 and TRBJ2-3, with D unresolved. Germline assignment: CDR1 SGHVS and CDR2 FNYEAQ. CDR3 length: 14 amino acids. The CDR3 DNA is TGTTCCAGCAGCTTACAACCGGGCACAGATACGCAGTATTTT. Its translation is CSSSLQPGTDTQYF.

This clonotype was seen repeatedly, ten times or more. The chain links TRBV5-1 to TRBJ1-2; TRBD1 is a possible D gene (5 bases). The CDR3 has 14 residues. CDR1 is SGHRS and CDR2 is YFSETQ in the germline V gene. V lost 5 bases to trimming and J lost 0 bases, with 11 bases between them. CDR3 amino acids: CASSRDGANYGYTF. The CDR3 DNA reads TGCGCCAGCAGTCGGGACGGAGCTAACTATGGCTACACCTTC.

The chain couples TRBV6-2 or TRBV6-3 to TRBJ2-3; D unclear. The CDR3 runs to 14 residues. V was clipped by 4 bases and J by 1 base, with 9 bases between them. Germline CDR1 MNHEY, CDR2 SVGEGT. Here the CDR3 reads CASSSILGTDTQYF. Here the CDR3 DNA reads TGTGCCAGCAGTTCCATACTCGGCACAGATACGCAGTATTTT.

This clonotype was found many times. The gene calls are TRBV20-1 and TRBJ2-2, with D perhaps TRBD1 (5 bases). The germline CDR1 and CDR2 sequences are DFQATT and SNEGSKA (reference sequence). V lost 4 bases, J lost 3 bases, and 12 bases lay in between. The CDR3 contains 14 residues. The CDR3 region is CSAKGPRDTGELFF. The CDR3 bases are TGCAGTGCTAAGGGGCCCCGGGACACCGGGGAGCTGTTTTTT.

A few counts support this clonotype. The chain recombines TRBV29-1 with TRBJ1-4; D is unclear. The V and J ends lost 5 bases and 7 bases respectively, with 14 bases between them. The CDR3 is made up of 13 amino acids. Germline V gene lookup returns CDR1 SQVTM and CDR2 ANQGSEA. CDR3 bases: TGCAGCGTTAGCTATGGGGAAGGTGAAAAACTGTTTTTT. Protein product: CSVSYGEGEKLFF.

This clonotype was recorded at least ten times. CDR3 coding DNA: TGTGCCAGCAGCCCCGGGGGACGCCAAGAGACCCAGTACTTC. It translates to CASSPGGRQETQYF. The rearrangement joins TRBV7-8 to TRBJ2-5, with D possibly TRBD2 on 6 matching bases. Deletions cut 5 bases from V and 1 base from J, with 11 bases between. This CDR3 spans 14 amino acids. From germline, CDR1 is SGHVS and CDR2 FQNEAQ.